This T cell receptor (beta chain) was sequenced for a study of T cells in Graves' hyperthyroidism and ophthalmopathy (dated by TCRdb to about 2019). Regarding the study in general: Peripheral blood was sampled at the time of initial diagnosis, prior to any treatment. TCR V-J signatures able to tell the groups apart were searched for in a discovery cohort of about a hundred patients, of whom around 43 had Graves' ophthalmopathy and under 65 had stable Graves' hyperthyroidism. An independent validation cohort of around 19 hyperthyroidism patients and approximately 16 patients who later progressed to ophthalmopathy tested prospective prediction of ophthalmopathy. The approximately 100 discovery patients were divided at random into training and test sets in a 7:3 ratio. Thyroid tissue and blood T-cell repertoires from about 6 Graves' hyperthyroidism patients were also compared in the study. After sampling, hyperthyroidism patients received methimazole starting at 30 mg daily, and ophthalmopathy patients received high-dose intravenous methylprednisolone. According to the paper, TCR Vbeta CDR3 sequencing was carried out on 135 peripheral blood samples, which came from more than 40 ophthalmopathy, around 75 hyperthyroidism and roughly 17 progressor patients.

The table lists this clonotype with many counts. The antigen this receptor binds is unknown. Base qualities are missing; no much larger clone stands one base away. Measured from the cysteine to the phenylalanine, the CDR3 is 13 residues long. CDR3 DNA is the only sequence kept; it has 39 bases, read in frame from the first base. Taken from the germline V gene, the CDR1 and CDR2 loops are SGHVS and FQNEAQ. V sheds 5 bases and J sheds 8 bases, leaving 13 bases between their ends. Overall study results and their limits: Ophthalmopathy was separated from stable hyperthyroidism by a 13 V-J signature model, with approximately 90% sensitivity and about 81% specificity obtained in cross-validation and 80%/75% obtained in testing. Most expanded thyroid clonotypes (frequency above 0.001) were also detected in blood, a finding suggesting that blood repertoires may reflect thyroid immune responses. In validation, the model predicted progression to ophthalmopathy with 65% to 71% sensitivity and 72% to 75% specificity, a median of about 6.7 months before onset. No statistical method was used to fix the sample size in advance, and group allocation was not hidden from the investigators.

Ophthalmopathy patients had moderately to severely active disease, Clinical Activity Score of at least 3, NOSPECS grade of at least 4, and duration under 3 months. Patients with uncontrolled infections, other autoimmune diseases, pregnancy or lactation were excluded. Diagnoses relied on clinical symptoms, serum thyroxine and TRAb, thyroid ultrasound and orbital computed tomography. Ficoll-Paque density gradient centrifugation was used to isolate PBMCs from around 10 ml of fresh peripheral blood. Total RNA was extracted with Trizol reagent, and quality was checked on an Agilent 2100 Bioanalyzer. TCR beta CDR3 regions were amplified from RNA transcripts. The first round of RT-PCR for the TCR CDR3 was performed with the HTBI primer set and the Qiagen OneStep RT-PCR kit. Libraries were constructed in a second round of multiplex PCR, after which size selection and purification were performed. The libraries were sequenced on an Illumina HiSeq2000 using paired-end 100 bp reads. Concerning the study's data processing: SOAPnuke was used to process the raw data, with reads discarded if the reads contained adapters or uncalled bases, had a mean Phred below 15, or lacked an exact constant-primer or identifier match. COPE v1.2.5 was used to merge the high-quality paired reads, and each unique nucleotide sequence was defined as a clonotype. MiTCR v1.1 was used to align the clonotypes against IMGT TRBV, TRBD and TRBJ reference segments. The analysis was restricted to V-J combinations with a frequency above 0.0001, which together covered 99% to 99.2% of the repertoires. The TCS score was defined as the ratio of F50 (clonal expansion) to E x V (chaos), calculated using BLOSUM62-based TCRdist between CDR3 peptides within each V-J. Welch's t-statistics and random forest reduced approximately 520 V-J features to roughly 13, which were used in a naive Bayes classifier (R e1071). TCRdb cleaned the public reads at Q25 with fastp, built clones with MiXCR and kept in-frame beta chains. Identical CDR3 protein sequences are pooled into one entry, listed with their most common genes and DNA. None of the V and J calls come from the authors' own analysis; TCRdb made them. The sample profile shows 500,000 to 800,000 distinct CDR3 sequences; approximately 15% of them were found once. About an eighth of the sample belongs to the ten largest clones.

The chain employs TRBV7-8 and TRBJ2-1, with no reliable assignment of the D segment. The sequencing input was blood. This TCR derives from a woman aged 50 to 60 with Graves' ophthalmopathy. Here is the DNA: TGTGCCAGCAGCATCCCAAGGTCCCATGAGCAGTTCTTC. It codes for CASSIPRSHEQFF.